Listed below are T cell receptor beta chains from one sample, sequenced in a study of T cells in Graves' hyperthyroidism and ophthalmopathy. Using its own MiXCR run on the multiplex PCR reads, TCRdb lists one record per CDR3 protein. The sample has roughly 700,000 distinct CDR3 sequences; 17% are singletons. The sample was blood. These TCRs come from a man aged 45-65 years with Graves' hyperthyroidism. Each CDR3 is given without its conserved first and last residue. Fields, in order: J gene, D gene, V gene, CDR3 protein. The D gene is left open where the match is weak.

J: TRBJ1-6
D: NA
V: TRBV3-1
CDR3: ASSQDPARESYNSPLH

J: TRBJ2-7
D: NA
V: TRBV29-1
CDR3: SVAGDGTYEQY

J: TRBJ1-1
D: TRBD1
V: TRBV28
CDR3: ASSFPDRRTEAF

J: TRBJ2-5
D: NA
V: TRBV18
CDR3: ASSPSEFQETQY

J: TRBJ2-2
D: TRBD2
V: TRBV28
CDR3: ASSVLSGRAPTGELF

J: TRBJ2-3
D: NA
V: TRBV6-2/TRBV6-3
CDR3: ASSYSDTSTDTQY

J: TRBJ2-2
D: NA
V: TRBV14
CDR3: ASSQATGRGTGELF

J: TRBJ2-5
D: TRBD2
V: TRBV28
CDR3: ASSSGREVKETQY

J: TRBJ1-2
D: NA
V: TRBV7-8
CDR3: ASSPGSTGYGYT

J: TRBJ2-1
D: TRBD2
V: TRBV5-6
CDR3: ASSPGTRWANEQF

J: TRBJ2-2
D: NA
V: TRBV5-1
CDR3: ASSFFGTENTGELF

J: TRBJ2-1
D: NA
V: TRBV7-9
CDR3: ASSQDGDNEQF

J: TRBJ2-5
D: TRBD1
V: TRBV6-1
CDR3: ASSVGTGSQETQY

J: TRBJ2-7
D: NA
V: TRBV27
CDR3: ASGGHRYEQY

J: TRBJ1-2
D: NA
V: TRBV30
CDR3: AWSERENYGYT

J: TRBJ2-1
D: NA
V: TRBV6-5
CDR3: ASSYSYSETSDNEQF

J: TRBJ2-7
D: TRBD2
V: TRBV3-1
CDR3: ASSPSGSTNEQY

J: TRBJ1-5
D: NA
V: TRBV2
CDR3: ASNPGLGQPQH

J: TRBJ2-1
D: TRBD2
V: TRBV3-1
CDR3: ASSSKGLAGFWEQF

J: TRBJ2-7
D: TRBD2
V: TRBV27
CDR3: ASQVASGKEQY

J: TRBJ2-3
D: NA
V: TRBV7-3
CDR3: ASSPLGARTDTQY

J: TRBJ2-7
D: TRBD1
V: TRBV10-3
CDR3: AISLETGAYEQY

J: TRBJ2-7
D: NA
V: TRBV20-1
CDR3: SANRDPYEQY

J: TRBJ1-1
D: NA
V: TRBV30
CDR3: AWRDGFYGTEAF

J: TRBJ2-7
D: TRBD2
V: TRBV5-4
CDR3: ASSLDGTSAEQY

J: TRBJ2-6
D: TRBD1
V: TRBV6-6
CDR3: ASSYSSGQATSGANVLT